These 7 T cell receptor beta chains originate from one sample sequenced in a study of blood T cell repertoires in COVID-19. Libraries were prepared by immunoSEQ multiplex PCR; TCRdb keeps only in-frame clonotypes and omits some of them. Of about 74,000 clones in the sample, more than 75% are singletons; the top ten hold about 7.4%. The sequenced sample consisted of peripheral blood. These receptors were taken from a human donor in a cohort sampled during active COVID-19.

The DNA of the CDR3 is TGTGCCAGCAGCTTGGGGACAGGGTTATGGGGTGAAAAACTGTTTTTT. Its translation is CASSLGTGLWGEKLFF. The V gene is TRBV5-6, the J gene TRBJ1-4, with 8 positions matching TRBD1. V lost 0 bases to trimming and J lost 7 bases; unmatched junction nucleotides: 8. The CDR3 is made up of 16 amino acids. Germline V gene lookup returns CDR1 SGHDT and CDR2 YYEEEE.

V gene TRBV2 combines with J gene TRBJ2-7; unclear D gene. The CDR3 runs to 15 residues. V was pared by 4 bases and J by 6 bases, with 19 bases between. CDR1 is SNHLY, CDR2 FYNNEI, per germline. DNA for the CDR3: TGTGCCAGCAGTGCTTTGTCCGTCCAGATCCGCGAGCAGTACTTC. Residues: CASSALSVQIREQYF.

The chain uses TRBV5-1 and TRBJ1-4, with a possible D match to TRBD1 (6 bases). CDR1 and CDR2 from the germline V gene are SGHRS and YFSETQ. The CDR3 spans 14 residues. The V gene lost 0 bases and the J gene lost 6 bases, with 9 bases spanning the gap. CDR3 sequence reads: CASSLEGGDEKLFF. For the CDR3, the DNA is TGCGCCAGCAGCTTGGAAGGGGGAGATGAAAAACTGTTTTTT. The entire variable domain, with the rest obtained from reference TRBV5-1 and TRBJ1-4, is as follows: KAGVTQTPRYLIKTRGQQVTLSCSPISGHRSVSWYQQTPGQGLQFLFEYFSETQRNKGNFPGRFSGRQFSNSRSEMNVSTLELGDSALYLCASSLEGGDEKLFFGSGTQLSVL.

V and J are TRBV15 and TRBJ2-5; 13 bases agree with TRBD2. Germline CDR1 and CDR2: LNHNV and YYDKDF (reference sequence). V dropped 3 bases and J dropped 0; count of bases not matched to a gene: 10. The CDR3 extends over 19 amino acids. CDR3 bases: TGTGCCACCAGCAGCCGAGGGACTAGCGGGGCTCGATACCAAGAGACCCAGTACTTC. It translates to CATSSRGTSGARYQETQYF.

The chain links TRBV7-3 to TRBJ2-3; D possibly corresponds to TRBD2 (7 bases). Trimming shortened V by 2 bases and J by 5 bases, and 11 bases separated the two germline ends. Germline values: CDR1 SGHTA, CDR2 FQGTGA. This CDR3 spans 14 amino acids. CDR3: CASSLGGGRDTQYF. The DNA for the CDR3 is TGTGCCAGCAGCTTAGGGGGCGGGAGAGATACGCAGTATTTT.

The V call is TRBV21-1, the J call TRBJ2-7; the table's D call, TRBD1, has no DNA check behind it. TRBV21-1 is deemed a pseudogene. The CDR3 is 13 amino acids. CDR3 sequence reads: CAPLGTGRYEQYF. The CDR3 DNA reads as TGTGCCCCCCTTGGTACAGGGAGATACGAGCAGTACTTC.

This clone showed up just a few times. The chain is built from TRBV7-2 and TRBJ2-5, with a tentative D call TRBD1 (5 bases). The germline CDR1 and CDR2 sequences are SGHTA and FQGNSA. The CDR3 has 13 residues. The V and J ends lost 6 bases and 5 bases respectively, with 13 bases between them. The CDR3 region has the DNA TGTGCCAGCAGTTCGTGGGGCGGTGAGACCCAGTACTTC. Amino acid sequence: CASSSWGGETQYF.